The table lists the clone carrying this T cell receptor beta chain with many counts. The sample belongs to a study of T cells after yellow fever vaccination. J gave up 2 bases and V 3 bases, and 10 bases lay outside the gene matches. CDR3 length equals 16 residues. Germline CDR1 is LGHNA and CDR2 is YNFKEQ. Each CDR3 protein gets one entry after TCRdb re-called the 5' RACE reads with MiXCR. Of some 250,000 distinct CDR3 sequences listed, roughly 3.7% are singletons. The V call is TRBV4-2, the J call TRBJ2-7; TRBD2 matches at 7 bases. This specimen consisted of PBMCs, obtained 15 days after the yellow fever booster vaccination. The receptor comes from a man younger than 30 who received the YFV17D yellow fever vaccine. In nucleotides, the CDR3 is TGTGCCAGCAGCCAGGGTTTTGGCGGGGGAACCTACGAGCAGTACTTC. Amino acids: CASSQGFGGGTYEQYF.